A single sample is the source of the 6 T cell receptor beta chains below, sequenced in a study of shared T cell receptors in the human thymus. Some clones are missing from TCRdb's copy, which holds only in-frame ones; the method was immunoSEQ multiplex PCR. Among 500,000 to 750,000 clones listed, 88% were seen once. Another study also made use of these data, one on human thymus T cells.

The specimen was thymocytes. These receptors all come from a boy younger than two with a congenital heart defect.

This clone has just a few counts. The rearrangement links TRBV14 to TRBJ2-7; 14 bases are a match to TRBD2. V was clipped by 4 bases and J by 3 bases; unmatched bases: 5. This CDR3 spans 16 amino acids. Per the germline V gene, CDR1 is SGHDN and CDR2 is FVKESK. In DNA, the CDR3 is TGTGCCAGCAGCCCTCCCGGGACTAGCGGGAGCTACGAGCAGTACTTC. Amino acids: CASSPPGTSGSYEQYF.

CDR3: CASSPPATSGRPEQYF. The CDR3 region has the DNA TGCGCCAGCAGCCCCCCGGCGACTAGCGGGAGGCCCGAGCAGTACTTC. The chain combines TRBV5-1 with TRBJ2-7, with 13 bases lining up with TRBD2. Per germline, CDR1 SGHRS and CDR2 YFSETQ. The ends lost 4 bases at V and 6 bases at J; junction bases unmatched: 10. This CDR3 is 16 amino acids long.

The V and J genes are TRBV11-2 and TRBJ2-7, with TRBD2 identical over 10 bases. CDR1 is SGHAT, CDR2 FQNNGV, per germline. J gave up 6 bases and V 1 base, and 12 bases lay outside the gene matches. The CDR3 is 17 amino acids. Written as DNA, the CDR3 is TGTGCCAGCAGCTTAGTATGGAGAAGCGGGAGGGTAATCGAGCAGTACTTC. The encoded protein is CASSLVWRSGRVIEQYF.

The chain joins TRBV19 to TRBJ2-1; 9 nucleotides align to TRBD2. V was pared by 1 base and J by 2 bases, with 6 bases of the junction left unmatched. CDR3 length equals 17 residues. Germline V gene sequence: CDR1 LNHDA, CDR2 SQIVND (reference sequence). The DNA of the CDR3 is TGTGCCAGTAGTATAGGAAGGCTAGCGGGGCCCTACAATGAGCAGTTCTTC. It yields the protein CASSIGRLAGPYNEQFF.

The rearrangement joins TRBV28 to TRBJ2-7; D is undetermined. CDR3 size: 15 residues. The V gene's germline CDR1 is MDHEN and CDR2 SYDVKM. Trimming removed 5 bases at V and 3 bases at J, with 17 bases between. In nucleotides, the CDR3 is TGTGCCAGCAGTCTACGAACCCTCCGAGGCTACGAGCAGTACTTC. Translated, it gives CASSLRTLRGYEQYF.

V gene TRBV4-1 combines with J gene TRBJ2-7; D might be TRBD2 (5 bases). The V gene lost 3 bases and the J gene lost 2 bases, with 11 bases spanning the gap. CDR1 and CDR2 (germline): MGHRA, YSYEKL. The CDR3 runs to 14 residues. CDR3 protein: CASSQRAPTYEQYF. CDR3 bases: TGCGCCAGCAGCCAGAGGGCACCTACCTACGAGCAGTACTTC.